A single sample is the source of the 12 T cell receptor beta chains below, sequenced in a study of OX40 agonist ivuxolimab in advanced cancers. The table came from immunoSEQ multiplex PCR; TCRdb's copy has only in-frame clones and leaves some out. The data contain approximately 80,000 clones, around 92% of them singletons. Sequencing used CD4+ or CD8+ T cells sorted from blood, obtained in a trial of the OX40 agonist ivuxolimab. Receptors originate from an adult with an advanced solid tumor such as melanoma, head and neck, liver or kidney cancer.

V gene TRBV18 combines with J gene TRBJ2-5; TRBD2 matches 7 bases. This CDR3 is built from 14 residues. The germline V gene has CDR1 KGHSH and CDR2 LQKENI. With V trimmed by 4 bases and J by 2 bases, 4 bases remained unmatched. The CDR3 protein is CASSRTGGQETQYF. The CDR3 DNA is TGTGCCAGCTCACGCACCGGGGGGCAAGAGACCCAGTACTTC.

V and J are TRBV29-1 and TRBJ2-5, with D perhaps TRBD2 (5 bases). Trimming took off 4 bases at V and 2 bases at J, with 8 bases between the two ends. This CDR3 contains 12 residues. Germline CDR1 and CDR2: SQVTM and ANQGSEA. The CDR3 DNA reads TGCAGCGTTGGTTCGGGGCAAGAGACCCAGTACTTC. Translated, it gives CSVGSGQETQYF.

The V gene is TRBV6-5, the J gene TRBJ2-7; tentatively, D is TRBD1 (6 bases). V dropped 6 bases and J dropped 3 bases, with 18 bases sitting between them. Germline CDR1 and CDR2: MNHEY and SVGAGI. The CDR3 is 15 residues long. CDR3 amino acids: CASSLKQGLFYEQYF. The CDR3 nucleotides read TGTGCCAGCAGCTTAAAACAGGGCCTATTCTACGAGCAGTACTTC.

This rearrangement joins TRBV5-1 to TRBJ2-1, with 11 bases aligning to TRBD2. Germline V gene data show CDR1 as SGHRS and CDR2 as YFSETQ. The ends lost 4 bases at V and 7 bases at J; junction bases unmatched: 4. The CDR3 length is 14 residues. For the CDR3, the DNA is TGCGCCAGCAGCCGCAGGACTAGCGGGAATGAGCAGTTCTTC. Its translation: CASSRRTSGNEQFF.

CDR3 bases: TGTGCCTGGAGGGGACTGGCGTACAATGAGCAGTTCTTC. Its translation is CAWRGLAYNEQFF. The chain carries TRBV30 and TRBJ2-1, with D perhaps matching TRBD2 (6 bases). Deletions cut 3 bases from V and 4 bases from J, with 10 bases between. CDR3 size: 13 residues. The germline gives CDR1 GTSNPN, CDR2 SVGIG (reference sequence).

This chain joins TRBV5-1 and TRBJ2-7, with 7 nucleotides matching TRBD1. The germline gives CDR1 SGHRS, CDR2 YFSETQ. V was clipped by 0 bases and J by 6 bases; unmatched bases: 9. The CDR3 runs 15 residues. The CDR3 region is CASSLASGGFSEQYF. The CDR3 nucleotides read TGCGCCAGCAGCTTGGCATCAGGGGGATTTTCCGAGCAGTACTTC.

The chain has TRBV9 and TRBJ1-1; D is undetermined. The CDR3 has 15 residues. Looked up from germline, CDR1 is SGDLS and CDR2 is YYNGEE. Trimming stripped 0 bases from V and 0 bases from J, with 9 bases between. The CDR3 DNA sequence: TGTGCCAGCAGCGTAGTAGGCACCATGAACACTGAAGCTTTCTTT. Its translation is CASSVVGTMNTEAFF.

The rearrangement uses TRBV30 and TRBJ2-2; no reliable D call. Trimming pared 3 bases from V and 6 bases from J, leaving 5 bases between. Per germline, CDR1 GTSNPN and CDR2 SVGIG (reference sequence). The CDR3 length is 11 residues. The CDR3 DNA follows: TGTGCCTGGAGAGACGCCGGGGAGCTGTTTTTT. It encodes CAWRDAGELFF.

This clone has a single count. The V call is TRBV18, the J call TRBJ1-4; 7 bases agree with TRBD1. Germline values: CDR1 KGHSH, CDR2 LQKENI. The CDR3 is made up of 14 amino acids. V lost 4 bases and J lost 7; bases outside the gene matches: 6. CDR3: CASSLQGIGEKLFF. CDR3 nucleotides: TGTGCCAGCTCACTACAGGGGATTGGTGAAAAACTGTTTTTT.

This chain joins TRBV4-1 and TRBJ2-1; the D call may be TRBD1 or TRBD2 (5 bases each). V lost 1 base to trimming and J lost 10 bases, with 8 bases between them. Germline V CDR1 and CDR2: MGHRA, YSYEKL. CDR3 length: 12 residues. CDR3: CASSQVWGEQFF. The CDR3 coding sequence is TGCGCCAGCAGCCAAGTTTGGGGGGAGCAGTTCTTC.

The rearrangement joins TRBV14 to TRBJ2-1; 9 bases fit TRBD1. Unmatched junction bases numbered 8, after V lost 5 bases and J lost 6 bases. Germline lookup yields CDR1 SGHDN and CDR2 FVKESK. The CDR3 has 15 amino acids. CDR3 region: CASSEGDRVTNEQFF. For the CDR3, the DNA is TGTGCCAGCAGCGAAGGGGACAGGGTTACCAATGAGCAGTTCTTC.

This chain links TRBV27 with TRBJ2-1, with D uncertain. The V gene's germline CDR1 is MNHEY and CDR2 SMNVEV (reference sequence). The V gene lost 6 bases and the J gene lost 0 bases, with 12 bases spanning the gap. This CDR3 is 15 amino acids long. CDR3 sequence: CASSLLSNSYNEQFF. The CDR3 region has the DNA TGTGCCAGCAGCCTCTTATCTAACTCCTACAATGAGCAGTTCTTC.